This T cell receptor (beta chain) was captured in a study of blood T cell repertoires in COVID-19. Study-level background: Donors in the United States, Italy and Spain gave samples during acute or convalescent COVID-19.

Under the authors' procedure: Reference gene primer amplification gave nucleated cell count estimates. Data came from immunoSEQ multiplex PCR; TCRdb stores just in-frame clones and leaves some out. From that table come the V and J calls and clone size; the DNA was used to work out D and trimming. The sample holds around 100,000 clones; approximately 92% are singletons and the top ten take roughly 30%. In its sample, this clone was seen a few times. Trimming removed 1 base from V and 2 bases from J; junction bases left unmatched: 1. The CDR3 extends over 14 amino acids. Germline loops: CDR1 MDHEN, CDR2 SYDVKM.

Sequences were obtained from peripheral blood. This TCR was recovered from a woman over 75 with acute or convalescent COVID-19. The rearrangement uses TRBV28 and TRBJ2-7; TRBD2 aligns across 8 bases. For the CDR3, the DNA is TGTGCCAGCAGTTTATACGGGGGGGCCTACGAGCAGTACTTC. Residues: CASSLYGGAYEQYF.